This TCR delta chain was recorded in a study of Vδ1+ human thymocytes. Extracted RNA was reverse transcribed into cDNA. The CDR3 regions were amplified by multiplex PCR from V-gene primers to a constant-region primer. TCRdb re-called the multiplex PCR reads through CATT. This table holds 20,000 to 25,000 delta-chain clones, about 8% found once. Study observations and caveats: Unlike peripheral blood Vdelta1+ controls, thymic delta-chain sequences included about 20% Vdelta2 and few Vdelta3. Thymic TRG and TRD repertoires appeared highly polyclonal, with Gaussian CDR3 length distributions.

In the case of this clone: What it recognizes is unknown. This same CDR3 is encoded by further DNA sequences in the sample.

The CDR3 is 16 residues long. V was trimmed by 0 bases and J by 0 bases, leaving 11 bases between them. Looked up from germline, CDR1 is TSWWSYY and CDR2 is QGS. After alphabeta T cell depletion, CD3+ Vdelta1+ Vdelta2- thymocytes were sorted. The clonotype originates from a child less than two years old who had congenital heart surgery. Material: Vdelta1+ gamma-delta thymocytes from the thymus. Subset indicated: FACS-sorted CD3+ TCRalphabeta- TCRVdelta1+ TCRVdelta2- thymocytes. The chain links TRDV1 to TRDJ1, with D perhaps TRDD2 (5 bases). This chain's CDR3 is CALGELWPSYTDKLIF. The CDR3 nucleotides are TGTGCTCTTGGGGAACTTTGGCCTTCATACACCGATAAACTCATCTTT.